This TCR beta chain was identified in a study of beta chain features in type 1 diabetes (dated by TCRdb to 2016 to 2019). For context, the study as a whole: Mean age, gender distribution, total cell number and subset yield were not different between patients and healthy donors. Across all samples, 107,917,701 sorted cells were examined, and cell number per subset correlated strongly with RNA yield. The study compared the TCRB repertoires of sorted circulating CD4+ T cell subsets in recently diagnosed type 1 diabetes patients with those in matched healthy donors. Whereas all 28 donors provided naive and central memory subsets, regulatory and stem cell-like memory subsets were isolated from just 8 patients and roughly 8 healthy donors. Study-wide conclusions, independent of this receptor: Because the HLA sub-analyses included only small numbers of individuals, any influence of HLA type on TCRB rearrangement was left unresolved. In all four CD4+ subsets, TCRB CDR3 length was moderately but significantly shorter in type 1 diabetes patients. Shorter templates might be favored by PCR, yet because patient and control samples were amplified and corrected together, any such skew would affect both groups equally. Naive, central memory and regulatory TCRB repertoires appeared to be more similar among patients than among healthy donors. At VDJ recombination sites, patients with type 1 diabetes made fewer insertions and deleted more nucleotides, a pattern implying thymic rearrangement abnormalities. Because cDNA rather than genomic DNA was sequenced, highly expressing activated cells could have been over-represented, although no difference in activation and CD3 levels was found between groups.

The entire amount of isolated RNA was reverse transcribed using the High Capacity cDNA Reverse Transcription Kit, so the sequenced TCRB transcripts were expressed ones. Deep immunoSEQ sequencing was applied to naive, central memory and regulatory T cell samples, giving an average of roughly 3.5 million total reads per sample. After sorted cells were lysed in RLT buffer, RNA was extracted with DNase-treated RNeasy Micro or Mini kits, with the choice depending on cell number. Each cell subset was processed on its own to prevent cross-contamination, while patient and healthy donor samples were processed together. The immunoSEQ multiplex PCR was used to amplify TCRB sequences from cDNA, generating 87-bp fragments that spanned the CDR3 region. The amplicons were sequenced using the Illumina HiSeq platform. The study's processing was this. PCR bias was corrected computationally using synthetic template baselines, and reads within Hamming distance 2 were collapsed, with unmergeable singletons discarded. By aligning reads against IMGT, V, D and J genes, CDR3 length, and insertions or deletions at six rearrangement sites were assigned. Clonotype counts were normalized to sorted cell number within each subset before computing true diversity and Gini coefficients with the tcR R package. The overlap coefficient, calculated on TCRB nucleotide sequences, was used to measure repertoire sharing. As a proxy for the pre-selection repertoire, out-of-frame TCRB sequences from naive cells were analyzed. The immuneACCESS repertoire file appears here via TCRdb, limited to in-frame rearrangements. These files lack a portion of the clones; in checked studies, under half of the deficit traces to unresolved V genes, and the cause of the others is not known. The V and J calls and clone size come from that table; D and trimming were worked out from the DNA. This sample holds hundreds of thousands of clones; about 14% were observed only once. Jointly, the top ten make up 0.03% to 0.04% of the sample.

Based on the germline V gene, the CDR1 and CDR2 sequences are SGHDT and YYEEEE. The V and J ends are trimmed by 1 base and 4 bases, leaving 12 bases between them. The CDR3, from cysteine to phenylalanine, totals 14 residues. Only the CDR3 region is kept as DNA, spanning 42 bases read in frame from base 1. As to this clone: The antigen it binds to is not known. No base quality information exists; no much larger clone differs at one position.

Each donor gave one peripheral blood draw, averaging approximately 0.12 L, which was collected into heparinised tubes. A BD FACSAria II was used to sort naive, central memory, regulatory and stem cell-like memory CD4+ T cells with a panel that included CD45RO, CCR7, CD25, CD127, CD95 and CD27. All sorted populations exceeded 98% purity. PBMCs were isolated immediately by Lymphoprep density gradient centrifugation and stained directly without culture. So that batch effects would be minimized, each experiment stained and sorted samples in pairs, pairing one healthy donor with one patient. The TCR was taken from a young man with type 1 diabetes. The sequence is built from TRBV5-6 and TRBJ2-7; the D region may be TRBD1 or TRBD2, each matching 6 bases equally. The sample comprised naive CD4+ T cells from blood. In the paper's terms, the cell subset or site label means: true naive CD4+ T cells. This receptor carries the CDR3 CASSLMGGEYEQYF. The DNA sequence is as follows: TGTGCCAGCAGCTTGATGGGGGGCGAGTACGAGCAGTACTTC.